The text below deals with one TCR beta chain. This sample was included in a study of blood T cell repertoires in COVID-19. Method: immunoSEQ multiplex PCR; TCRdb's copy keeps in-frame clones and lacks some. Among under 200,000 clones listed, approximately 90% were seen once. CDR1 is SGHRS and CDR2 is YFSETQ in the germline V gene. V was clipped by 2 bases and J by 6 bases; unmatched bases: 5. The CDR3 spans 13 residues. For recovered donors of Cohort 3, there were two negative PCRs, clearance, or symptom resolution. This receptor was obtained from a woman aged 50 to 60 who had recovered from COVID-19. The chain links TRBV5-1 to TRBJ2-7, with 7 bases fitting TRBD1. The material sequenced was PBMCs or T cells enriched from blood (not recorded which). CDR3 in DNA: TGCGCCAGCAGCTTCCAAAGGGGGCGCGAGCAGTACTTC. Protein sequence: CASSFQRGREQYF.